The present TCR beta chain was sequenced within a study of Ad26.COV2.S vaccination and SARS-CoV-2 variants. Across the study: Once, or twice with 56 days between doses, Ad26.COV2.S was given intramuscularly.

Documented treatment: roughly 20 received Ad26.COV2.S at low or high dose, single or two shots; 5 received placebo; per-sample allocation not given. Each sample was drawn 63 days after the first injection (of vaccine or placebo). Method: immunoSEQ multiplex PCR; TCRdb's copy keeps in-frame clones and lacks some. The table records more than 400,000 clones, roughly 90% of them present only once. The sequencing used peripheral blood, collected in a trial of Ad26.COV2.S vaccine versus placebo. The source of this sequence is a person between 18 and 65 years old who received the Ad26.COV2.S COVID-19 vaccine or a placebo.

The CDR3 DNA reads TGTGCCAGCAGTGACTCGACCTACAGGGGCACAGATACGCAGTATTTT. This translates into CASSDSTYRGTDTQYF. The gene calls are TRBV6-4 and TRBJ2-3, with D possibly matching TRBD1 (6 bases). The CDR3 is made up of 16 amino acids. V gave up 0 bases and J gave up 1 base, with 11 bases separating them. Germline CDR1 is MRHNA and CDR2 is SNTAGT.